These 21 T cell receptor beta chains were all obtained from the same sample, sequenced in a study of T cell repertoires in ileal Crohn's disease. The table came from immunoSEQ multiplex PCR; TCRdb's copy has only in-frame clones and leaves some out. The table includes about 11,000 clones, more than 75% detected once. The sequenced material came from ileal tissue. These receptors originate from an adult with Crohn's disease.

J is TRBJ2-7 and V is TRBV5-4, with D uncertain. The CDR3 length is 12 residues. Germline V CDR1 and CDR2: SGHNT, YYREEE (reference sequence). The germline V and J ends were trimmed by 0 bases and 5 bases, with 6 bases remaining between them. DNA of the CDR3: TGTGCCAGCAGCTTGGGTCCTGACGAGCAGTACTTC. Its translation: CASSLGPDEQYF.

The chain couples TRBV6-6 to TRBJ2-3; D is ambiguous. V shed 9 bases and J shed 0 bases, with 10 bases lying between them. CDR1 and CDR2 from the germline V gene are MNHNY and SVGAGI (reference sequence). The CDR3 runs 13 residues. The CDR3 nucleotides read TGTGCCAGTTGTAGCACTAGCACAGATACGCAGTATTTT. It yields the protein CASCSTSTDTQYF.

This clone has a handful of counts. Written as DNA, the CDR3 is TGTGCCAGCAGCTTGTACAGGGAGGGCTACACCTTC. It yields the protein CASSLYREGYTF. The chain joins TRBV5-6 to TRBJ1-2; weak D call: TRBD1 (6 bases). The length of the CDR3 is 12 residues. Germline CDR1 is SGHDT and CDR2 is YYEEEE. V dropped 1 base and J dropped 8 bases, with 9 bases sitting between them.

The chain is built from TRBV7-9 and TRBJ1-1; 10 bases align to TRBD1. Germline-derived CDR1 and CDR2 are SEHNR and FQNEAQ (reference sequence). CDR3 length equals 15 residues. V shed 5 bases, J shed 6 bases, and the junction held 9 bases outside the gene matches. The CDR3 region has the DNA TGTGCCAGCAGCGAACGACAGGGGGCCTTACCTGAAGCTTTCTTT. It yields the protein CASSERQGALPEAFF.

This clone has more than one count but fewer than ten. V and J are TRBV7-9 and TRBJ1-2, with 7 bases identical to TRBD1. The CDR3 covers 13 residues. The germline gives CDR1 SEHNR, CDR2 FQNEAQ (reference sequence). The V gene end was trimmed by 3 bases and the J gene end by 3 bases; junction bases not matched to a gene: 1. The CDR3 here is CASSFTGDYGYTF. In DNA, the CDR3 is TGTGCCAGCAGCTTTACAGGGGACTATGGCTACACCTTC.

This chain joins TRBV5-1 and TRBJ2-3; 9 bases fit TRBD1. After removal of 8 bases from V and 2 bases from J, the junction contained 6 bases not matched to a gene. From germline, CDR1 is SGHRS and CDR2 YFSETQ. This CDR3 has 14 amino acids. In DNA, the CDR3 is TGCGCCAGTACCGACAGGGGGGTCACAGATACGCAGTATTTT. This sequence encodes CASTDRGVTDTQYF.

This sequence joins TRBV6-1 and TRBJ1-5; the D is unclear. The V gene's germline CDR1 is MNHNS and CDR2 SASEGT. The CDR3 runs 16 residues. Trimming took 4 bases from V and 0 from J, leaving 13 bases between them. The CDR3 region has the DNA TGTGCCAGCAGTGGGGCAGCAATTAATAGCAATCAGCCCCAGCATTTT. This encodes CASSGAAINSNQPQHF.

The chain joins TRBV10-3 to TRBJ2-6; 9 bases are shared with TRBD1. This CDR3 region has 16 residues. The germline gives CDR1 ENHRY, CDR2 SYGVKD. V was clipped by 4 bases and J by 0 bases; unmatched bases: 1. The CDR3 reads CAISGQGVSGANVLTF. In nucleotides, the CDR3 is TGTGCCATCAGTGGACAGGGGGTCTCTGGGGCCAACGTCCTGACTTTC.

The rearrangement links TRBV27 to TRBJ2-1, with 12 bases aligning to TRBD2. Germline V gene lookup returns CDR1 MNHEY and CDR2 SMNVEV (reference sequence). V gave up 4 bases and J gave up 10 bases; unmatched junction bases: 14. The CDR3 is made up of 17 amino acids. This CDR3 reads CASSSTTSGGPTSEQFF. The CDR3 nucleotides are TGTGCCAGCAGTTCCACGACTAGCGGGGGACCCACATCCGAGCAGTTCTTC.

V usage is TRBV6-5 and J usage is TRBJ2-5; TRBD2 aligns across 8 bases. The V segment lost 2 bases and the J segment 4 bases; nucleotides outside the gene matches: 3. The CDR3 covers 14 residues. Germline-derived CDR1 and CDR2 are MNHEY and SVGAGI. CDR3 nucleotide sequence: TGTGCCAGCAGTTACCCGGGGGGGACAGAGACCCAGTACTTC. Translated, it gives CASSYPGGTETQYF.

In nucleotides, the CDR3 is TGTGCCAGCAGCGTAGGGACAGGCATTCAGGGGGGCTACACCTTC. It translates to CASSVGTGIQGGYTF. V gene TRBV9 combines with J gene TRBJ1-2; TRBD1 agrees at 7 bases. V gave up 0 bases and J gave up 8 bases; unmatched junction bases: 10. The CDR3 covers 15 residues. Germline values: CDR1 SGDLS, CDR2 YYNGEE.

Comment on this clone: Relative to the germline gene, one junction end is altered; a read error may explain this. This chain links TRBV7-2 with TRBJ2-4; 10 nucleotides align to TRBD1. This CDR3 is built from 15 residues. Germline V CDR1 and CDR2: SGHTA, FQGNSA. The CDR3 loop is CAGSPRTGGGNIQYF. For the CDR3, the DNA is TGTGCCGGCAGCCCGCGGACAGGGGGAGGAAACATTCAGTACTTC.

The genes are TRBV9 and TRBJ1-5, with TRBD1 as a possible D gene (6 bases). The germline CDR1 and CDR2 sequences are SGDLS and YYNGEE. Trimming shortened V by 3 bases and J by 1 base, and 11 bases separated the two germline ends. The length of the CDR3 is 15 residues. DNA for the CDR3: TGTGCCAGCAGCGAGGGGGGGCTGAGCAATCAGCCCCAGCATTTT. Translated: CASSEGGLSNQPQHF.

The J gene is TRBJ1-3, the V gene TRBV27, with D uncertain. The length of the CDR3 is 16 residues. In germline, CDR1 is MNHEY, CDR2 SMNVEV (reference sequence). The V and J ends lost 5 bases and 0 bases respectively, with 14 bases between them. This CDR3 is CASSLTLQSSGNTIYF. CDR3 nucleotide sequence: TGTGCCAGCAGTCTAACCCTACAGAGCTCTGGAAACACCATATATTTT.

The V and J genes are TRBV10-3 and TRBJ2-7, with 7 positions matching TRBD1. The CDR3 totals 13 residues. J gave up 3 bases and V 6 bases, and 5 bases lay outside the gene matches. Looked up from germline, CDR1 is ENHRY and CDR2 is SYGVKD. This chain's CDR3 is CAIRPTGDYEQYF. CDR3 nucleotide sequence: TGTGCCATCAGGCCCACAGGGGACTACGAGCAGTACTTC.

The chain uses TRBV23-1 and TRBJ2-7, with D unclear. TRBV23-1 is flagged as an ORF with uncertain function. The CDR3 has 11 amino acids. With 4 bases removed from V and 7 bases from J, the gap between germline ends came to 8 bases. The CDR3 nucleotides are TGCGCCAGCAGTCTTCCTATAGAGCAGTACTTC. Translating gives CASSLPIEQYF.

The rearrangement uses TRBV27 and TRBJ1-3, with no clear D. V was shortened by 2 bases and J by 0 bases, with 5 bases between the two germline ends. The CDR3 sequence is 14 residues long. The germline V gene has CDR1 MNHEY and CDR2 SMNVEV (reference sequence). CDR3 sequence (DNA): TGTGCCAGCAGTTTACACTACTCTGGAAACACCATATATTTT. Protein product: CASSLHYSGNTIYF.

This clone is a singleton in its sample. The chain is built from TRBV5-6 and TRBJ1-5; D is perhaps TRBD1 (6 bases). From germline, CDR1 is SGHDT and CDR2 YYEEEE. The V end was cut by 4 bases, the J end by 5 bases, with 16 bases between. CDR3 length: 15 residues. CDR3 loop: CASSLTGRGDQPQHF. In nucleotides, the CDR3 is TGTGCCAGCAGCCTGACAGGCAGAGGGGATCAGCCCCAGCATTTT.

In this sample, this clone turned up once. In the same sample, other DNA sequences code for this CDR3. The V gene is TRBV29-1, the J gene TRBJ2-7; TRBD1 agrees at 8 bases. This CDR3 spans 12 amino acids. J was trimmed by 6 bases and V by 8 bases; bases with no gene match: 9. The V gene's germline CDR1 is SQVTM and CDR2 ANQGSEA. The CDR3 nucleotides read TGCAGCTACGACAGGGGTGCGCGCGAGCAGTACTTC. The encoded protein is CSYDRGAREQYF.

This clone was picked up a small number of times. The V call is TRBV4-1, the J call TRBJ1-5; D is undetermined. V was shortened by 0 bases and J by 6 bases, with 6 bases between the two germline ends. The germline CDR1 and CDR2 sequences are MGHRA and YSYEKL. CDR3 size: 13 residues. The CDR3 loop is CASSQEEGQPQHF. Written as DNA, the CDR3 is TGCGCCAGCAGCCAAGAGGAGGGTCAGCCCCAGCATTTT.

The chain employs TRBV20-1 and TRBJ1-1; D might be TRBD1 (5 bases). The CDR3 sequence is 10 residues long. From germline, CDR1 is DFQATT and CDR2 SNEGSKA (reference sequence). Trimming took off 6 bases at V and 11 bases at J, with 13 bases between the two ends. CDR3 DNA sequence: TGCAGTGCCTCGGACAAGGTGGCTTTCTTT. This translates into CSASDKVAFF.